This is a list of T cell receptor beta chains from one sample in a study of cytomegalovirus exposure and HLA in healthy donors. Data came from immunoSEQ multiplex PCR; TCRdb stores just in-frame clones and leaves some out. Counted here are approximately 55,000 clones, about four fifths occurring once; the ten biggest clones make up 2% to 2.5%. Material: PBMCs. The receptors shown here come from a boy under 18 in good health and CMV-seropositive. CDR3s include the opening cysteine and the closing phenylalanine or tryptophan. D genes are given only for firm matches. Clone size is not always given. Where it is, it says once, few, many or a class for expanded clones.

J gene: TRBJ2-7
clone size: -
D gene: -
CDR3 length: 14
V gene: TRBV5-6
CDR3 DNA: TGTGCCAGCAGCCCCAGACAGGGGAGGGACGAGCAGTACTTC
CDR3 protein: CASSPRQGRDEQYF

J gene: TRBJ2-3
clone size: once
D gene: TRBD2
CDR3 length: 18
V gene: TRBV4-2
CDR3 DNA: TGTGCCAGCAGCCAAGTCGGGTCGGGGGGGAGAAGCACAGATACGCAGTATTTT
CDR3 protein: CASSQVGSGGRSTDTQYF

J gene: TRBJ2-5
clone size: few
D gene: -
CDR3 length: 12
V gene: TRBV5-6
CDR3 DNA: TGTGCCAGCAACCCCTCCGGGGAGACCCAGTACTTC
CDR3 protein: CASNPSGETQYF

J gene: TRBJ2-3
clone size: -
D gene: TRBD2
CDR3 length: 15
V gene: TRBV18
CDR3 DNA: TGTGCCAGCTCTCGAGGGACTAGCCTACCCGATACGCAGTATTTT
CDR3 protein: CASSRGTSLPDTQYF

J gene: TRBJ1-1
clone size: few
D gene: -
CDR3 length: 11
V gene: TRBV5-4
CDR3 DNA: TGTGCCAGCAGCCCGGGGGGCGAAGCTTTCTTT
CDR3 protein: CASSPGGEAFF

J gene: TRBJ1-4
clone size: -
D gene: -
CDR3 length: 14
V gene: TRBV19
CDR3 DNA: TGTGCCAGTAGTAGGGCCCCAACTAATGAAAAACTGTTTTTT
CDR3 protein: CASSRAPTNEKLFF

J gene: TRBJ1-1
clone size: -
D gene: -
CDR3 length: 14
V gene: TRBV5-1
CDR3 DNA: TGCGCCAGCAGCTTGGGGCGAGGGGGCACTGAAGCTTTCTTT
CDR3 protein: CASSLGRGGTEAFF

J gene: TRBJ1-2
clone size: -
D gene: -
CDR3 length: 14
V gene: TRBV6-5
CDR3 DNA: TGTGCCAGCAGTTACTCGATTCAGGGGAATGGCTACACCTTC
CDR3 protein: CASSYSIQGNGYTF

J gene: TRBJ2-7
clone size: -
D gene: -
CDR3 length: 12
V gene: TRBV28
CDR3 DNA: TGTGCCAGCACCTTCAGGGGAGACGAGCAGTACTTC
CDR3 protein: CASTFRGDEQYF

J gene: TRBJ2-6
clone size: -
D gene: -
CDR3 length: 13
V gene: TRBV9
CDR3 DNA: TGTGCCAGCAGCGTAGGAGCGGCCAACGTCCTGACTTTC
CDR3 protein: CASSVGAANVLTF

J gene: TRBJ1-6
clone size: -
D gene: TRBD1
CDR3 length: 12
V gene: TRBV2
CDR3 DNA: TGTGCCACCCGGGACAGGGGGTCACCCCTCCACTTT
CDR3 protein: CATRDRGSPLHF

J gene: TRBJ2-3
clone size: once
D gene: -
CDR3 length: 18
V gene: TRBV21-1
CDR3 DNA: TGTGCCAGCAGTCTCCGGGACAGGGGGCTTGAGAGAACAGATACGCAGTATTTT
CDR3 protein: CASSLRDRGLERTDTQYF

J gene: TRBJ2-5
clone size: -
D gene: TRBD1
CDR3 length: 15
V gene: TRBV5-1
CDR3 DNA: TGCGCCAGCAGCACACAGGGGGCGCGGGGAGAGACCCAGTACTTC
CDR3 protein: CASSTQGARGETQYF

J gene: TRBJ1-5
clone size: once
D gene: -
CDR3 length: 16
V gene: TRBV28
CDR3 DNA: TGTGCCAGCAGGAGTCCTAGTGGCGAAAAGAATCAGCCCCAGCATTTT
CDR3 protein: CASRSPSGEKNQPQHF

J gene: TRBJ2-7
clone size: -
D gene: -
CDR3 length: 12
V gene: TRBV18
CDR3 DNA: TGTGCCAGCTCACCTTCGGGGGACGAGCAGTACTTC
CDR3 protein: CASSPSGDEQYF

J gene: TRBJ1-3
clone size: -
D gene: -
CDR3 length: 13
V gene: TRBV5-6
CDR3 DNA: TGTGCCAGCAGCTTCGGACAGCCGAACACCATATATTTT
CDR3 protein: CASSFGQPNTIYF

J gene: TRBJ1-2
clone size: -
D gene: -
CDR3 length: 15
V gene: TRBV5-1
CDR3 DNA: TGCGCCAGCAGCTTGGGGCAGGGGATATACTATGGCTACACCTTC
CDR3 protein: CASSLGQGIYYGYTF

J gene: TRBJ2-1
clone size: -
D gene: -
CDR3 length: 13
V gene: TRBV7-9
CDR3 DNA: TGTGCCAGCAGCTATATAGCCTACAATGAGCAGTTCTTC
CDR3 protein: CASSYIAYNEQFF

J gene: TRBJ1-5
clone size: -
D gene: -
CDR3 length: 16
V gene: TRBV4-1
CDR3 DNA: TGCGCCAGCAGCCAAGAAGGAGGGTCCAGCAATCAGCCCCAGCATTTT
CDR3 protein: CASSQEGGSSNQPQHF

J gene: TRBJ1-1
clone size: -
D gene: TRBD1
CDR3 length: 15
V gene: TRBV4-1
CDR3 DNA: TGCGCCAGCAGCCTCCTCGGACAGGGGAAAACTGAAGCTTTCTTT
CDR3 protein: CASSLLGQGKTEAFF

J gene: TRBJ2-3
clone size: -
D gene: TRBD2
CDR3 length: 15
V gene: TRBV11-1
CDR3 DNA: TGTGCCAGCAGCTTACGGGGGGATCGCACAGATACGCAGTATTTT
CDR3 protein: CASSLRGDRTDTQYF

J gene: TRBJ2-7
clone size: -
D gene: -
CDR3 length: 16
V gene: TRBV7-9
CDR3 DNA: TGTTCCAGCAGCCCCCGACCCGACAGGTATGACCGCGAGCAGTACTTC
CDR3 protein: CSSSPRPDRYDREQYF

J gene: TRBJ1-1
clone size: -
D gene: -
CDR3 length: 14
V gene: TRBV6-1
CDR3 DNA: TGTGCCAGCAGTGAAGCTTCAGCGTACACTGAAGCTTTCTTT
CDR3 protein: CASSEASAYTEAFF

J gene: TRBJ2-7
clone size: -
D gene: -
CDR3 length: 16
V gene: TRBV6-6
CDR3 DNA: TGTGCCAGCAGGGGCCGGACTAGGGCGGACAGCTACGAGCAGTACTTC
CDR3 protein: CASRGRTRADSYEQYF

J gene: TRBJ2-7
clone size: -
D gene: -
CDR3 length: 14
V gene: TRBV19
CDR3 DNA: TGTGCCAGTAGTACCCGTGACAGGCCTGTCGAGCAGTACTTC
CDR3 protein: CASSTRDRPVEQYF

J gene: TRBJ1-5
clone size: -
D gene: TRBD1
CDR3 length: 17
V gene: TRBV28
CDR3 DNA: TGTGCCAGCAGTCCCGGGGGACAGGGGTATAGCAATCAGCCCCAGCATTTT
CDR3 protein: CASSPGGQGYSNQPQHF

J gene: TRBJ1-5
clone size: -
D gene: TRBD1
CDR3 length: 14
V gene: TRBV10-2
CDR3 DNA: TGCGCCAGCAGTCTACAGGGGGCTCGGCAGCCCCAGCATTTT
CDR3 protein: CASSLQGARQPQHF

J gene: TRBJ1-2
clone size: once
D gene: -
CDR3 length: 12
V gene: TRBV14
CDR3 DNA: TGTGCCAGCAGCCCCGTAAACTATGGCTACACCTTC
CDR3 protein: CASSPVNYGYTF

J gene: TRBJ1-1
clone size: few
D gene: -
CDR3 length: 15
V gene: TRBV18
CDR3 DNA: TGTGCCAGCTCACCACCTGGTAGAACGAACACTGAAGCTTTCTTT
CDR3 protein: CASSPPGRTNTEAFF

J gene: TRBJ1-1
clone size: few
D gene: -
CDR3 length: 14
V gene: TRBV18
CDR3 DNA: TGTGCCAGCTCACCGGGACTGTTGAACACTGAAGCTTTCTTT
CDR3 protein: CASSPGLLNTEAFF

J gene: TRBJ1-1
clone size: few
D gene: TRBD1
CDR3 length: 13
V gene: TRBV6-5
CDR3 DNA: TGTGCCAGCAGAACGACAGGGATTACTGAAGCTTTCTTT
CDR3 protein: CASRTTGITEAFF

J gene: TRBJ2-1
clone size: -
D gene: TRBD2
CDR3 length: 14
V gene: TRBV11-2
CDR3 DNA: TGTGCCAGCAGTAGCGGGGGGGCCGGGAATGAGCAGTTCTTC
CDR3 protein: CASSSGGAGNEQFF

J gene: TRBJ2-1
clone size: -
D gene: -
CDR3 length: 18
V gene: TRBV18
CDR3 DNA: TGTGCCAGCTCACCACCGGTGGCAGGGAGGTTTATACCCAATGAGCAGTTCTTC
CDR3 protein: CASSPPVAGRFIPNEQFF

J gene: TRBJ1-1
clone size: once
D gene: -
CDR3 length: 14
V gene: TRBV6-6
CDR3 DNA: TGTGCCAGCAGTTACCTCCTAGAGAACACTGAAGCTTTCTTT
CDR3 protein: CASSYLLENTEAFF

J gene: TRBJ1-1
clone size: -
D gene: -
CDR3 length: 12
V gene: TRBV7-9
CDR3 DNA: TGTGCCAGCAGCCAAGGGGCGCGGGGGGCTTTCTTT
CDR3 protein: CASSQGARGAFF

J gene: TRBJ2-1
clone size: -
D gene: TRBD2
CDR3 length: 15
V gene: TRBV6-1
CDR3 DNA: TGTGCCAGCAGGGGCGGACTAGCGGGGTACAATGAGCAGTTCTTC
CDR3 protein: CASRGGLAGYNEQFF

J gene: TRBJ1-5
clone size: -
D gene: TRBD1
CDR3 length: 17
V gene: TRBV12-5
CDR3 DNA: TGTGCTAGTGGCCCGGGCCACGGGACAGTGGCGGATCAGCCCCAGCATTTT
CDR3 protein: CASGPGHGTVADQPQHF

J gene: TRBJ2-1
clone size: once
D gene: TRBD2
CDR3 length: 13
V gene: TRBV11-1
CDR3 DNA: TGTGCCAGCAGCTCGGGAGGGTCCGATGAGCAGTTCTTC
CDR3 protein: CASSSGGSDEQFF

J gene: TRBJ1-6
clone size: -
D gene: -
CDR3 length: 15
V gene: TRBV11-1
CDR3 DNA: TGTGCCAGCAGCCCGCGGTCCACCTATAATTCACCCCTCCACTTT
CDR3 protein: CASSPRSTYNSPLHF

J gene: TRBJ1-2
clone size: few
D gene: -
CDR3 length: 15
V gene: TRBV6-5
CDR3 DNA: TGTGCCAGCAGTTACTCGATATGGACAGACGGGGGCTACACCTTC
CDR3 protein: CASSYSIWTDGGYTF

J gene: TRBJ1-1
clone size: -
D gene: TRBD1
CDR3 length: 11
V gene: TRBV7-9
CDR3 DNA: TGTGCCAGCAGTTGGGACAGAGAAGCTTTCTTT
CDR3 protein: CASSWDREAFF

J gene: TRBJ1-1
clone size: -
D gene: -
CDR3 length: 14
V gene: TRBV9
CDR3 DNA: TGTGCCAGCAGCGGAGGGTCGAGTACGACTGAAGCTTTCTTT
CDR3 protein: CASSGGSSTTEAFF

J gene: TRBJ2-7
clone size: -
D gene: TRBD1
CDR3 length: 12
V gene: TRBV19
CDR3 DNA: TGTGCCAGTAGCAACAGGGGGCTCGAGCAGTACTTC
CDR3 protein: CASSNRGLEQYF

J gene: TRBJ2-7
clone size: -
D gene: TRBD2
CDR3 length: 12
V gene: TRBV7-3
CDR3 DNA: TGTGCCAGCAGCTTATGGGAGGGCGAGCAGTACTTC
CDR3 protein: CASSLWEGEQYF

J gene: TRBJ1-5
clone size: -
D gene: -
CDR3 length: 15
V gene: TRBV2
CDR3 DNA: TGTGCCAGCAGTAAGCGGATTCGGGGCAATCAGCCCCAGCATTTT
CDR3 protein: CASSKRIRGNQPQHF

J gene: TRBJ2-7
clone size: -
D gene: TRBD1
CDR3 length: 13
V gene: TRBV29-1
CDR3 DNA: TGCAGCGGGACCACAGGGGTCGGTTACGAGCAGTACTTC
CDR3 protein: CSGTTGVGYEQYF

J gene: TRBJ2-3
clone size: -
D gene: TRBD2
CDR3 length: 15
V gene: TRBV5-6
CDR3 DNA: TGTGCCAGCAGCTTAACGGGGGGGCAGGCAGATACGCAGTATTTT
CDR3 protein: CASSLTGGQADTQYF

J gene: TRBJ2-2
clone size: -
D gene: TRBD2
CDR3 length: 18
V gene: TRBV6-1
CDR3 DNA: TGTGCCAGCAGTGAAGGGACTAGCGTACTACTTACCACCGGGGAGCTGTTTTTT
CDR3 protein: CASSEGTSVLLTTGELFF

J gene: TRBJ2-5
clone size: -
D gene: -
CDR3 length: 14
V gene: TRBV5-5
CDR3 DNA: TGTGCCAGCAGCTCGGGAGTTAGGGAAGAGACCCAGTACTTC
CDR3 protein: CASSSGVREETQYF

J gene: TRBJ2-5
clone size: -
D gene: -
CDR3 length: 16
V gene: TRBV5-4
CDR3 DNA: TGTGCCAGCAGCTTGGCAAGCGGAGGGGTCACGGAGACCCAGTACTTC
CDR3 protein: CASSLASGGVTETQYF

J gene: TRBJ2-1
clone size: -
D gene: TRBD2
CDR3 length: 16
V gene: TRBV4-2
CDR3 DNA: TGTGCCAGCAGCCAAGAGGACGGGGGGGCTTACAATGAGCAGTTCTTC
CDR3 protein: CASSQEDGGAYNEQFF

J gene: TRBJ2-1
clone size: -
D gene: TRBD2
CDR3 length: 12
V gene: TRBV29-1
CDR3 DNA: TGCAGCGTCGGGGGGAGGGCGCCTGAGCAGTTCTTC
CDR3 protein: CSVGGRAPEQFF

J gene: TRBJ2-1
clone size: -
D gene: TRBD1
CDR3 length: 12
V gene: TRBV11-3
CDR3 DNA: TGTGCCAGTTCCGGGACAGGGGATGAGCAGTTCTTC
CDR3 protein: CASSGTGDEQFF

J gene: TRBJ1-1
clone size: -
D gene: -
CDR3 length: 12
V gene: TRBV19
CDR3 DNA: TGTGCCAGTAGTATTCAGGGTTTAGAAGCTTTCTTT
CDR3 protein: CASSIQGLEAFF

J gene: TRBJ2-7
clone size: -
D gene: -
CDR3 length: 14
V gene: TRBV6-1
CDR3 DNA: TGTGCCAGCAGTGGCCTATTCTTTCCCCTCGAGCAGTACTTC
CDR3 protein: CASSGLFFPLEQYF

J gene: TRBJ2-3
clone size: -
D gene: TRBD2
CDR3 length: 18
V gene: TRBV6-1
CDR3 DNA: TGTGCCAGCAGTGGTAGCGGGGGGGTGGGGAGCCGCACAGATACGCAGTATTTT
CDR3 protein: CASSGSGGVGSRTDTQYF

J gene: TRBJ2-1
clone size: -
D gene: -
CDR3 length: 11
V gene: TRBV10-2
CDR3 DNA: TGCGCCAGTTCAGGGGTGTCTGAGCAGTTCTTC
CDR3 protein: CASSGVSEQFF

J gene: TRBJ2-3
clone size: -
D gene: TRBD1
CDR3 length: 13
V gene: TRBV7-6
CDR3 DNA: TGTGCCAGCAGCGGCCGACAGGGGAATACGCAGTATTTT
CDR3 protein: CASSGRQGNTQYF

J gene: TRBJ1-1
clone size: -
D gene: -
CDR3 length: 15
V gene: TRBV10-1
CDR3 DNA: TGCGCCAGCAGTCTAAGTCAGGGTCTAGACACTGAAGCTTTCTTT
CDR3 protein: CASSLSQGLDTEAFF